Sequencing of this T cell receptor (beta chain) was carried out in a study of identical twins. Template switching added a universal primer site, and cDNA bore unique molecular identifiers. TCRdb redid the calling of the 5' RACE reads with MiXCR, one entry per CDR3 protein. The table lists 550,000 to 700,000 distinct CDR3 sequences, around 20% of them singletons, with 4% to 4.5% in the top ten. CDR1 and CDR2 (germline): DFQATT, SNEGSKA (reference sequence). The CDR3 sequence is 16 residues long. J lost 2 bases, V lost 4 bases, and 10 bases had no gene match. The same data also went into a second study, on T cells expressing NK-cell markers. Per that paper: It was sorted CD3+CD56-NKG2C+, CD3+CD56+NKG2C- and CD3+CD56+NKG2C+ T cells that provided the TCR beta repertoires.

Sequencing used PBMCs. This TCR derives from a young woman in good health. The chain is built from TRBV20-1 and TRBJ2-1, with 8 positions matching TRBD2. In DNA, the CDR3 is TGCAGTGCTAAGTTTCTGCTAGCGGGCGCCTACAATGAGCAGTTCTTC. It encodes CSAKFLLAGAYNEQFF.